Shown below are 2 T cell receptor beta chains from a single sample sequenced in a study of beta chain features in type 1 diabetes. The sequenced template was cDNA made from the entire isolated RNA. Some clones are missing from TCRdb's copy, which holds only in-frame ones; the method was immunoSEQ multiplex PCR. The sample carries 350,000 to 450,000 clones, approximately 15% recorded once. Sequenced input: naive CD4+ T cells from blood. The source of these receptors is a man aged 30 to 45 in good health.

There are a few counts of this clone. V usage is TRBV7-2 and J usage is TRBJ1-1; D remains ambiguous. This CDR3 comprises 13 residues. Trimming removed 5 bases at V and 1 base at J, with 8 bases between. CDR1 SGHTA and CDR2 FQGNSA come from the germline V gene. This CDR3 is CASSRWENTEAFF. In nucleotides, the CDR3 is TGTGCCAGCAGCAGATGGGAGAACACTGAAGCTTTCTTT.

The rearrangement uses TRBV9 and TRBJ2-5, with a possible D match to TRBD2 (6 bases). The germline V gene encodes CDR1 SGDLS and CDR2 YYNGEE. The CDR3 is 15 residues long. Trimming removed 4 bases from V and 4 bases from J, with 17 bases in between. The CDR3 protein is CASSPGILGGETQYF. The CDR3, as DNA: TGTGCCAGCAGCCCGGGAATATTGGGAGGAGAGACCCAGTACTTC.